Below, 32 T cell receptor beta chains from the same sample are listed, as sequenced in a study of vaccination and CD4 T cells after COVID-19. Cultured CD4+ T-cell DNA underwent Oncomine TCR Beta short-read sequencing. MiXCR, applied by TCRdb to the PCR reads, yields one record per CDR3 protein. The sample includes about 9,400 distinct CDR3 sequences, around 72% of them seen just once. Treatment meaning: approximately 9-day PBMC culture with coronavirus spike peptide pools or control peptides (ViraFEST assay). Their antigens are not known. The sequencing sample was made of CD4+ T cells from blood, cultured in vitro. The receptor set was obtained from a human donor who had recovered from COVID-19.

V is TRBV5-1 and J is TRBJ2-7; the match to TRBD1 covers 8 bases. Germline assignment: CDR1 SGHRS and CDR2 YFSETQ. Losses at the gene ends were 4 bases for V and 5 bases for J; bases not matched to a gene: 11. The CDR3 covers 15 residues. CDR3 coding DNA: TGCGCCAGCAGCATCTCAGGGGGCCAAGGTAACGAGCAGTACTTC. Translated, it gives CASSISGGQGNEQYF.

The J gene is TRBJ2-3, the V gene TRBV7-9; D is ambiguous. Germline CDR1 SEHNR, CDR2 FQNEAQ (reference sequence). The CDR3 contains 12 residues. Between the trimmed V and J ends, which lost 3 bases and 3 bases, there was a span of 4 bases. CDR3 loop: CASSFGTDTQYF. The CDR3 DNA reads as TGTGCCAGCAGCTTTGGGACAGATACGCAGTATTTT. Together with reference TRBV7-9 and TRBJ2-3, the CDR3 gives the full variable domain: DTGVSQNPRHKITKRGQNVTFRCDPISEHNRLYWYRQTLGQGPEFLTYFQNEAQLEKSRLLSDRFSAERPKGSFSTLEIQRTEQGDSAMYLCASSFGTDTQYFGPGTRLTVL.

This clonotype was counted between two and nine times. V usage is TRBV27 and J usage is TRBJ1-2, with D perhaps TRBD1 (5 bases). The germline gives CDR1 MNHEY, CDR2 SMNVEV (reference sequence). V was cut by 2 bases and J by 0 bases, with 13 bases left in between. The CDR3 length is 16 residues. The CDR3 DNA sequence: TGTGCCAGCAGTTTAGGACCCCAGGGTACTAACTATGGCTACACCTTC. It yields the protein CASSLGPQGTNYGYTF.

CDR3 DNA: TGTGCCACCAGTGACCCGGGACGGAACTATGGCTACACCTTC. As protein: CATSDPGRNYGYTF. V gene TRBV24-1 combines with J gene TRBJ1-2; perhaps TRBD1 as D (5 bases). Germline lookup yields CDR1 KGHDR and CDR2 SFDVKD. The CDR3 length is 14 residues. The V end was cut by 4 bases, the J end by 2 bases, with 10 bases between.

The rearrangement uses TRBV30 and TRBJ1-4; TRBD1 matches at 7 bases. CDR1 and CDR2 from the germline V gene are GTSNPN and SVGIG (reference sequence). The CDR3 spans 13 residues. The junction had 5 bases not matched to a gene; V was cut back by 5 bases and J by 5 bases. CDR3 region: CAWGTVLNEKLFF. The CDR3 DNA sequence: TGTGCCTGGGGGACAGTGCTGAATGAAAAACTGTTTTTT.

The chain couples TRBV20-1 to TRBJ2-3; 7 bases align to TRBD2. The germline V gene has CDR1 DFQATT and CDR2 SNEGSKA (reference sequence). The CDR3 sequence is 13 residues long. V was pared by 2 bases and J by 4 bases, with 3 bases of the junction left unmatched. CDR3 DNA sequence: TGCAGTGCTAGACGCGGGAGTGCAGATACGCAGTATTTT. The encoded protein is CSARRGSADTQYF.

The gene calls are TRBV6-5 and TRBJ1-3; D gene ambiguous. This CDR3 has 18 amino acids. Per the germline V gene, CDR1 is MNHEY and CDR2 is SVGAGI. Trimming removed 2 bases from V and 0 bases from J, with 17 bases in between. DNA for the CDR3: TGTGCCAGCAGTTACCCCCCCCTAGTCGGGCTCTCTGGAAACACCATATATTTT. It codes for CASSYPPLVGLSGNTIYF.

The chain links TRBV6-5 to TRBJ1-5; D possibly corresponds to TRBD1 (5 bases). Germline V gives CDR1 MNHEY, CDR2 SVGAGI. V shed 2 bases and J shed 0 bases, with 8 bases lying between them. The CDR3 is made up of 15 amino acids. The CDR3 spells CASSYRGNSNQPQHF. The CDR3, as DNA: TGTGCCAGCAGTTACCGGGGGAATAGCAATCAGCCCCAGCATTTT.

This clonotype was seen a handful of times. This sequence joins TRBV6-1 and TRBJ2-3, with D possibly being TRBD1 or TRBD2 (5 bases each). Per germline, CDR1 MNHNS and CDR2 SASEGT. This CDR3 region has 15 residues. Trimming stripped 2 bases from V and 4 bases from J, with 13 bases between. The chain's CDR3 is CASSEPGALPDTQYF. The CDR3 nucleotides read TGTGCCAGCAGTGAACCCGGGGCACTCCCAGATACGCAGTATTTT.

The rearrangement uses TRBV20-1 and TRBJ2-7; 11 bases are shared with TRBD2. V shed 2 bases, J shed 3 bases, and the junction held 6 bases outside the gene matches. The CDR3 spans 15 residues. Germline CDR1 reads DFQATT; CDR2 reads SNEGSKA (reference sequence). This CDR3 reads CSARIPSGGNYEQYF. The DNA for the CDR3 is TGCAGTGCTAGAATTCCTAGCGGGGGGAACTACGAGCAGTACTTC.

V gene TRBV19 combines with J gene TRBJ1-1, with TRBD1 as a possible D gene (5 bases). V dropped 5 bases and J dropped 5 bases, with 15 bases sitting between them. Germline-derived CDR1 and CDR2 are LNHDA and SQIVND (reference sequence). The CDR3 is made up of 14 amino acids. The CDR3 loop reads CASSPSTGRTEAFF. Here the CDR3 DNA reads TGTGCCAGTAGTCCAAGTACAGGTCGGACTGAAGCTTTCTTT.

This chain links TRBV27 with TRBJ2-3; maybe TRBD2 (6 bases). The CDR3 contains 16 residues. From germline, CDR1 is MNHEY and CDR2 SMNVEV (reference sequence). V dropped 4 bases and J dropped 0 bases, with 14 bases sitting between them. CDR3 coding DNA: TGTGCCAGCAGTTGGTTCGGCGGGGCTAGCACAGATACGCAGTATTTT. Translation gives CASSWFGGASTDTQYF.

V is TRBV20-1 and J is TRBJ2-7; 9 nucleotides line up with TRBD2. V trimming: 3 bases; J trimming: 0 bases; junction bases outside the gene matches: 6. This CDR3 contains 15 residues. Germline values: CDR1 DFQATT, CDR2 SNEGSKA (reference sequence). CDR3: CSASGAGGFSYEQYF. CDR3 in DNA: TGCAGTGCTAGTGGAGCGGGAGGTTTCTCCTACGAGCAGTACTTC.

The chain has TRBV6-4 and TRBJ1-2; D is possibly TRBD1 (5 bases). V dropped 4 bases and J dropped 2 bases, with 23 bases sitting between them. The CDR3 is 18 amino acids. Germline CDR1 is MRHNA and CDR2 is SNTAGT. Here the CDR3 reads CASSVRGQGETWNYGYTF. The CDR3 DNA follows: TGTGCCAGCAGTGTGAGGGGTCAGGGAGAGACCTGGAACTATGGCTACACCTTC.

This clonotype was seen once. A junction boundary mismatches the germline segment, possibly from a read error. The chain carries TRBV6-5 and TRBJ2-1, with D tentatively TRBD1 or TRBD2 (5 bases each). This CDR3 spans 12 amino acids. CDR1 and CDR2 from the germline V gene are MNHEY and SVGAGI. The CDR3 region has the DNA TGTGCCAGCAGTAACTCCGGGACCCTACAGTTCTTC. It specifies CASSNSGTLQFF.

This clonotype showed up just a few times. The V gene is TRBV30, the J gene TRBJ1-6; 11 positions agree with TRBD1. CDR3 length equals 15 residues. Unmatched junction bases numbered 8, after V lost 4 bases and J lost 9 bases. Germline V gene lookup returns CDR1 GTSNPN and CDR2 SVGIG (reference sequence). The DNA of the CDR3 is TGTGCCTGGACCTCGGACAGGGGGCGGTTTTCACCCCTCCACTTT. It yields the protein CAWTSDRGRFSPLHF.

V gene TRBV6-1 combines with J gene TRBJ1-1; TRBD1 is a possible D gene (5 bases). This CDR3 has 13 amino acids. V was pared by 11 bases and J by 5 bases, with 18 bases between. The germline CDR1 and CDR2 sequences are MNHNS and SASEGT. CDR3 protein: CASHGGFRTEAFF. The CDR3 DNA reads TGTGCCTCCCACGGGGGGTTTCGGACTGAAGCTTTCTTT.

J is TRBJ1-4 and V is TRBV20-1; D gene unclear. The CDR3 contains 13 residues. Germline assignment: CDR1 DFQATT and CDR2 SNEGSKA (reference sequence). Trimming removed 6 bases at V and 0 bases at J, with 8 bases between. The DNA for the CDR3 is TGCAGTGCCAGGTGGGCAACTAATGAAAAACTGTTTTTT. Its protein product is CSARWATNEKLFF.

The rearrangement joins TRBV7-2 to TRBJ1-1; no clear D gene. Between the trimmed V and J ends, which lost 0 bases and 1 base, there was a span of 6 bases. Germline V CDR1 and CDR2: SGHTA, FQGNSA. The CDR3 covers 14 residues. The CDR3 DNA reads as TGTGCCAGCAGCTTAGCGCGGGCGAACACTGAAGCTTTCTTT. It specifies CASSLARANTEAFF.

The chain joins TRBV19 to TRBJ1-5; TRBD1 agrees at 11 bases. This CDR3 region has 17 residues. The V gene's germline CDR1 is LNHDA and CDR2 SQIVND (reference sequence). J lost 0 bases, V lost 6 bases, and 7 bases had no gene match. CDR3 protein: CASSLGQGAGSNQPQHF. For the CDR3, the DNA is TGTGCCAGTAGCCTAGGACAGGGGGCCGGTAGCAATCAGCCCCAGCATTTT.

The chain links TRBV2 to TRBJ2-3; no clear D gene. Germline V gene sequence: CDR1 SNHLY, CDR2 FYNNEI. This CDR3 region has 14 residues. Trimming cost V 7 bases and J 6 bases, with 17 bases left between them. The CDR3 reads CASMVWQLLDTQYF. CDR3 sequence (DNA): TGTGCCAGCATGGTTTGGCAGCTCCTGGATACGCAGTATTTT.

The table lists this clonotype with a few counts. The V gene is TRBV7-9, the J gene TRBJ1-1, with 7 bases fitting TRBD1. The CDR3 extends over 14 amino acids. Trimming cost V 8 bases and J 1 base; bases outside gene matches: 7. Germline CDR1 and CDR2: SEHNR and FQNEAQ (reference sequence). CDR3: CASRRGTENTEAFF. The CDR3 DNA reads as TGTGCCAGCCGACGTGGGACAGAGAACACTGAAGCTTTCTTT.

V is TRBV2 and J is TRBJ1-5; no definite D call. The CDR3 runs 16 residues. Germline V gene sequence: CDR1 SNHLY, CDR2 FYNNEI. Trimming cost V 6 bases and J 4 bases, with 19 bases left between them. CDR3 bases: TGTGCCAGCAGCGCCGAGGTGAGGGCCGGTAATCAGCCCCAGCATTTT. The encoded protein is CASSAEVRAGNQPQHF.

The genes are TRBV7-2 and TRBJ1-5; 7 bases map to TRBD1. V lost 5 bases to trimming and J lost 7 bases; unmatched junction nucleotides: 8. This CDR3 is built from 14 residues. In germline, CDR1 is SGHTA, CDR2 FQGNSA. CDR3 loop: CASSPYRGGQPQHF. Here the CDR3 DNA reads TGTGCCAGCAGCCCCTACAGGGGAGGACAGCCCCAGCATTTT.

The rearrangement uses TRBV27 and TRBJ2-5; the match to TRBD2 covers 9 bases. The CDR3 is made up of 15 amino acids. Looked up from germline, CDR1 is MNHEY and CDR2 is SMNVEV (reference sequence). V shed 5 bases, J shed 5 bases, and the junction held 9 bases outside the gene matches. This CDR3 reads CASSEGRGGVETQYF. The CDR3 nucleotides read TGTGCCAGCAGTGAGGGGCGGGGGGGCGTTGAGACCCAGTACTTC.

The chain uses TRBV7-2 and TRBJ1-6, with no clear D. The CDR3 spans 14 residues. Trimming removed 4 bases from V and 9 bases from J, with 13 bases in between. Germline V lookup: CDR1 SGHTA, CDR2 FQGNSA. The chain's CDR3 is CASSSGPGSSPLHF. CDR3 nucleotides: TGTGCCAGCAGCTCCGGTCCGGGGAGTTCACCCCTCCACTTT.

This clonotype was recorded a few times. V usage is TRBV7-6 and J usage is TRBJ1-5, with D perhaps matching TRBD1 (5 bases). The CDR3 length is 15 residues. Germline CDR1 reads SGHVS; CDR2 reads FNYEAQ. With 1 base removed from V and 3 bases from J, the gap between germline ends came to 10 bases. CDR3 loop: CASSLEGRPNQPQHF. Here the CDR3 DNA reads TGTGCCAGCAGCTTAGAGGGGCGTCCCAATCAGCCCCAGCATTTT.

This clonotype showed up just once. V is TRBV28 and J is TRBJ1-2; no definite D call. Germline CDR1 is MDHEN and CDR2 is SYDVKM. The CDR3 covers 15 residues. V was pared by 1 base and J by 8 bases, with 17 bases between. DNA of the CDR3: TGTGCCAGCAGTTTATTGACCGGGTCAGAGTCAGGCTACACCTTC. Its translation is CASSLLTGSESGYTF.

Judged by abundance, this clonotype is large. The chain employs TRBV7-9 and TRBJ2-3, with D possibly TRBD2 on 6 matching bases. The CDR3 covers 15 residues. Germline V gives CDR1 SEHNR, CDR2 FQNEAQ (reference sequence). Between the trimmed V and J ends, which lost 5 bases and 2 bases, there was a span of 14 bases. The CDR3 DNA reads as TGTGCCAGCAGCGATATCGGGAGAAACACAGATACGCAGTATTTT. Translation gives CASSDIGRNTDTQYF.

This sequence joins TRBV27 and TRBJ1-6; D remains ambiguous. The CDR3 runs to 12 residues. The V end lost 3 bases, the J end lost 8 bases, and 5 bases lay between the germline ends. The germline V gene has CDR1 MNHEY and CDR2 SMNVEV (reference sequence). CDR3 loop: CASSFADSPLHF. CDR3 DNA sequence: TGTGCCAGCAGTTTCGCGGATTCACCCCTCCACTTT.

V gene TRBV7-2 combines with J gene TRBJ1-6; D perhaps matches TRBD1 (6 bases). Germline V gene data show CDR1 as SGHTA and CDR2 as FQGNSA. V was trimmed by 5 bases and J by 6 bases, leaving 17 bases between them. The CDR3 length is 16 residues. In nucleotides, the CDR3 is TGTGCCAGCAGCGCAACTCGCAGGGGTAGTAATTCACCCCTCCACTTT. This translates into CASSATRRGSNSPLHF. Supplemented by reference TRBV7-2 and TRBJ1-6, the full variable domain reads GAGVSQSPSNKVTEKGKDVELRCDPISGHTALYWYRQSLGQGLEFLIYFQGNSAPDKSGLPSDRFSAERTGGSVSTLTIQRTQQEDSAVYLCASSATRRGSNSPLHFGNGTRLTVT.

The J gene is TRBJ2-5, the V gene TRBV20-1, with TRBD2 matching 8 bases. The junction had 9 bases not matched to a gene; V was cut back by 3 bases and J by 3 bases. The CDR3 is 15 amino acids. Germline values: CDR1 DFQATT, CDR2 SNEGSKA (reference sequence). Written as DNA, the CDR3 is TGCAGTGCTAGTTTCGGGGGGGGGAATAAAGAGACCCAGTACTTC. Residues: CSASFGGGNKETQYF.